The 14 T cell receptor beta chains given below trace back to one sample, sequenced in a study of blood T cells in healthy people across ages. Alongside a J-beta primer mix, a sample-barcoded 5' primer served in a second PCR lasting roughly 6 to 11 cycles. TCRdb analysed the 5' RACE reads with MiXCR anew, one entry per CDR3 protein. The sample yields about 720,000 distinct CDR3 sequences, 22% seen once. Material: blood. The receptor set was obtained from a man in his 70s in good health.

The rearrangement joins TRBV3-1 to TRBJ1-4, with 7 bases matching TRBD1. This CDR3 is 15 amino acids long. Trimming cost V 0 bases and J 5 bases; bases outside gene matches: 3. CDR1 LGHDT and CDR2 YNNKEL come from the germline V gene (reference sequence). The CDR3 DNA reads TGTGCCAGCAGCCAAGACGCGACAGGGAATGAAAAACTGTTTTTT. It encodes CASSQDATGNEKLFF.

The chain combines TRBV4-3 with TRBJ2-1; D tentatively reads TRBD1 or TRBD2 (6 bases each). V lost 0 bases and J lost 3, with 12 bases in between. CDR1 is LGHNA, CDR2 YSLEER, per germline. The CDR3 totals 16 residues. CDR3 residues: CASSQEGGWGYNEQFF. In nucleotides, the CDR3 is TGCGCCAGCAGCCAAGAAGGGGGGTGGGGCTACAATGAGCAGTTCTTC.

The chain combines TRBV11-2 with TRBJ2-5; D is unclear. The J call could be wrong; TRBJ2-1 is a better fit for the DNA end. The length of the CDR3 is 14 residues. The germline V gene encodes CDR1 SGHAT and CDR2 FQNNGV. The CDR3 here is CASSLDNGQAEQFF. In nucleotides, the CDR3 is TGTGCCAGCAGCTTAGATAACGGCCAGGCTGAGCAGTTCTTC.

This clonotype was seen a few times. This chain uses TRBV20-1 with TRBJ2-7, with TRBD2 as a possible D gene (7 bases). V was cut by 6 bases and J by 7 bases, with 22 bases left in between. Germline loops: CDR1 DFQATT, CDR2 SNEGSKA (reference sequence). CDR3 length equals 14 residues. For the CDR3, the DNA is TGCAGTGCGCCTCTCCCGGGGGGCCCTAAAGAGCAGTACTTC. Encoded protein: CSAPLPGGPKEQYF.

This clonotype was found a few times. This chain joins TRBV7-9 and TRBJ2-5; 7 bases line up with TRBD1. This CDR3 spans 15 amino acids. J was trimmed by 4 bases and V by 1 base; bases with no gene match: 6. Germline CDR1 SEHNR, CDR2 FQNEAQ (reference sequence). In DNA, the CDR3 is TGTGCCAGCAGCTTAGTCTGGGACAGACGAGAGACCCAGTACTTC. It codes for CASSLVWDRRETQYF.

This clonotype was observed a few times. V gene TRBV6-6 combines with J gene TRBJ2-1, with D uncertain. The germline gives CDR1 MNHNY, CDR2 SVGAGI (reference sequence). This CDR3 spans 12 amino acids. Trimming pared 0 bases from V and 9 bases from J, leaving 6 bases between. The CDR3: CASSYSDLEQFF. In nucleotides, the CDR3 is TGTGCCAGCAGTTACTCAGATCTTGAGCAGTTCTTC.

This clonotype was recorded only once. This chain joins TRBV4-1 and TRBJ2-2; 8 bases align to TRBD1. This CDR3 spans 18 amino acids. V dropped 1 base and J dropped 6; count of bases not matched to a gene: 13. Germline V CDR1 and CDR2: MGHRA, YSYEKL. The CDR3 DNA reads as TGCGCCAGCAGCCAAGTCACCCGGGGCAGGGGGCCGGCCGGGGAGCTGTTTTTT. This translates into CASSQVTRGRGPAGELFF.

The chain uses TRBV10-2 and TRBJ2-7; D is undetermined. CDR1 WSHSY and CDR2 SAAADI come from the germline V gene. The V and J ends lost 6 bases and 2 bases respectively, with 14 bases between them. This CDR3 is built from 14 residues. Here the CDR3 DNA reads TGCGCCAGCAGCTTACAACTGGGCGCCTACGAGCAGTACGTC. Protein sequence: CASSLQLGAYEQYV.

V gene TRBV20-1 combines with J gene TRBJ2-5; TRBD2 agrees at 10 bases. The better agreement between TRBJ2-1 and the DNA end casts doubt on the J call. The CDR3 spans 15 residues. Germline V CDR1 and CDR2: DFQATT, SNEGSKA (reference sequence). CDR3 loop: CSARDSGRFYNEQFF. CDR3 nucleotide sequence: TGCAGTGCTAGAGATAGCGGGAGGTTCTACAATGAGCAGTTCTTC.

The chain recombines TRBV2 with TRBJ1-2; 7 nucleotides match TRBD1. The junction had 2 bases not matched to a gene; V was cut back by 1 base and J by 0 bases. CDR3 length equals 15 residues. The germline CDR1 and CDR2 sequences are SNHLY and FYNNEI. In DNA form, the CDR3 reads TGTGCCAGCAGTGAAGACAGGGGAGCTAACTATGGCTACACCTTC. The encoded protein is CASSEDRGANYGYTF.

The V call is TRBV6-5, the J call TRBJ1-6; no reliable D call. Trimming removed 7 bases from V and 6 bases from J, with 7 bases in between. The CDR3 spans 12 residues. CDR1 and CDR2 from the germline V gene are MNHEY and SVGAGI. CDR3 region: CASKVLNSPLHF. The CDR3 DNA reads as TGTGCCAGCAAAGTCCTTAATTCACCCCTCCACTTT.

The CDR3 DNA reads as TGCGCCAGCAGCCAAGATACCCCCCCCGGGGGTGAAAAACTGTTTTTT. Its protein is CASSQDTPPGGEKLFF. The rearrangement uses TRBV4-1 and TRBJ1-4; tentative D call: TRBD1 (5 bases). The CDR3 is 16 amino acids. From germline, CDR1 is MGHRA and CDR2 YSYEKL. V shed 0 bases and J shed 7 bases, with 15 bases lying between them.

The chain links TRBV29-1 to TRBJ1-2; TRBD1 matches at 10 bases. The CDR3 contains 13 residues. The trim removed 6 bases at V and 6 bases at J, leaving 7 bases unmatched. The germline V gene has CDR1 SQVTM and CDR2 ANQGSEA. CDR3 amino acids: CSVGTGAGDGYTF. The CDR3 bases are TGCAGCGTCGGGACAGGGGCGGGGGATGGCTACACCTTC.

This clonotype was detected many times. Germline is not matched at one junction end, which may reflect a read error. The V gene is TRBV7-2, the J gene TRBJ2-1; D not certain. The germline V gene encodes CDR1 SGHTA and CDR2 FQGNSA. The CDR3 runs to 15 residues. CDR3 sequence: CASSLGGRSYNEQFF. CDR3 bases: TGTGCCAGCAGTTTAGGCGGCCGGTCCTACAATGAGCAGTTCTTC.